The T cell receptor beta chain under discussion was sequenced for a study of beta chain features in type 1 diabetes. This clone was recorded a few times. Sequencing targeted expressed TCRB transcripts, as all isolated RNA had been reverse transcribed. Data came from immunoSEQ multiplex PCR; TCRdb stores just in-frame clones and leaves some out. The repertoire includes some 900,000 clones, roughly a sixth of them detected once, and around 0.02% sits in the top ten. Germline loops: CDR1 MNHEY, CDR2 SVGAGI. The CDR3 covers 11 residues. Trimming stripped 7 bases from V and 7 bases from J, with 11 bases between.

This receptor was obtained from a woman in her late teens or twenties in good health. Sequencing was carried out using naive CD4+ T cells from blood. The V gene is TRBV6-5, the J gene TRBJ2-7; D is possibly TRBD1 (6 bases). CDR3 residues: CASIQGEEQYF. In nucleotides, the CDR3 is TGTGCCAGCATACAGGGCGAAGAGCAGTACTTC.